One and the same sample provided the 26 T cell receptor beta chains below, sequenced in a study of radiation and T cells in renal cell carcinoma. Produced via immunoSEQ multiplex PCR; TCRdb's table is partial and in-frame only. The repertoire holds 100,000 to 150,000 clones, with about 81% as singletons. Time point described: blood 2 weeks post-SBRT. Treatment here: 15 Gy SBRT to primary tumor, nephrectomy 4 weeks later. The sequenced sample was blood, obtained from a patient whose treatment included radiotherapy and nephrectomy. Receptor source: a man aged 50 to 60 with renal cell carcinoma.

CDR3 region: CAITPRDTDTQYF. CDR3 sequence (DNA): TGTGCCATCACCCCGCGGGACACAGATACGCAGTATTTT. The genes are TRBV10-3 and TRBJ2-3; D possibly corresponds to TRBD2 (6 bases). The CDR3 runs to 13 residues. The germline V and J ends were trimmed by 7 bases and 2 bases, with 10 bases remaining between them. CDR1 is ENHRY and CDR2 is SYGVKD in the germline V gene.

J is TRBJ1-6 and V is TRBV30; 8 nucleotides match TRBD1. The CDR3 runs to 15 residues. The V segment lost 0 bases and the J segment 4 bases; nucleotides outside the gene matches: 2. Germline V CDR1 and CDR2: GTSNPN, SVGIG (reference sequence). The CDR3 loop is CAWSVDRGYNSPLHF. The CDR3 DNA is TGTGCCTGGAGTGTCGACAGGGGTTATAATTCACCCCTCCACTTT.

The gene calls are TRBV28 and TRBJ2-7, with 7 bases identical to TRBD1. In germline, CDR1 is MDHEN, CDR2 SYDVKM. J gave up 2 bases and V 10 bases, and 14 bases lay outside the gene matches. The CDR3 runs to 15 residues. DNA of the CDR3: TGTGCCATAAATGAACAGGGGCGGTCGGCCTACGAGCAGTACTTC. As protein: CAINEQGRSAYEQYF.

V gene TRBV29-1 combines with J gene TRBJ2-7; D is unresolved. The CDR3 sequence is 11 residues long. In germline, CDR1 is SQVTM, CDR2 ANQGSEA. Trimming left V 3 bases short and J 3 bases short, with 6 bases between. CDR3 sequence: CSVDSGYEQYF. In DNA form, the CDR3 reads TGCAGCGTTGATTCAGGCTACGAGCAGTACTTC.

This chain connects TRBV7-9 to TRBJ1-5; possibly TRBD1 for D (5 bases). This CDR3 is built from 15 residues. The ends were cut back, 1 base at V and 1 base at J, with 8 bases in the middle. Germline V gene lookup returns CDR1 SEHNR and CDR2 FQNEAQ (reference sequence). This CDR3 is CASSLEGDSNQPQHF. The DNA for the CDR3 is TGTGCCAGCAGCTTAGAAGGGGACAGCAATCAGCCCCAGCATTTT. The full variable domain, rest sourced from reference TRBV7-9 and TRBJ1-5, is DTGVSQNPRHKITKRGQNVTFRCDPISEHNRLYWYRQTLGQGPEFLTYFQNEAQLEKSRLLSDRFSAERPKGSFSTLEIQRTEQGDSAMYLCASSLEGDSNQPQHFGDGTRLSIL.

This clone came up a few times. The V call is TRBV10-1, the J call TRBJ1-5; D remains ambiguous. This CDR3 comprises 15 residues. The V gene lost 5 bases and the J gene lost 1 base, with 12 bases spanning the gap. Germline V CDR1 and CDR2: WNHNN, SYGVQD (reference sequence). Here the CDR3 reads CASSIRQKSNQPQHF. In DNA form, the CDR3 reads TGCGCCAGCAGTATCCGGCAGAAGAGCAATCAGCCCCAGCATTTT.

The rearrangement links TRBV5-6 to TRBJ2-5; 7 nucleotides agree with TRBD1. This CDR3 is 14 amino acids long. CDR1 and CDR2 from the germline V gene are SGHDT and YYEEEE. V lost 4 bases to trimming and J lost 5 bases; unmatched junction nucleotides: 8. The CDR3 DNA follows: TGTGCCAGCAGCCGGGACAGTGGATGGGAGACCCAGTACTTC. Its protein is CASSRDSGWETQYF.

The rearrangement uses TRBV27 and TRBJ2-2, with TRBD2 matching over 7 bases. CDR3 length: 14 residues. V lost 10 bases to trimming and J lost 5 bases; unmatched junction nucleotides: 10. Looked up from germline, CDR1 is MNHEY and CDR2 is SMNVEV (reference sequence). The chain's CDR3 is CATRRGVQTGELFF. The CDR3, as DNA: TGTGCCACCCGTCGGGGGGTTCAGACCGGGGAGCTGTTTTTT.

This sequence joins TRBV19 and TRBJ2-2; D gene uncertain. The germline gives CDR1 LNHDA, CDR2 SQIVND (reference sequence). The CDR3 runs to 13 residues. The V end was cut by 6 bases, the J end by 4 bases, with 9 bases between. CDR3 DNA: TGTGCCAGTAGCACACAAACCACCGGGGAGCTGTTTTTT. Protein: CASSTQTTGELFF. Filled out from reference TRBV19 and TRBJ2-2, the complete variable domain reads DGGITQSPKYLFRKEGQNVTLSCEQNLNHDAMYWYRQDPGQGLRLIYYSQIVNDFQKGDIAEGYSVSREKKESFPLTVTSAQKNPTAFYLCASSTQTTGELFFGEGSRLTVL.

This clone turned up a few times. In DNA form, the CDR3 reads TGTGCCAGCAGCCAACTCCAGGGGGCGTTCACTGAAGCTTTCTTT. The encoded protein is CASSQLQGAFTEAFF. This chain joins TRBV6-5 and TRBJ1-1; TRBD1 matches 8 bases. V lost 6 bases, J lost 4 bases, and 10 bases stayed unmatched. Germline V gene sequence: CDR1 MNHEY, CDR2 SVGAGI. There are 15 residues in the CDR3.

The J gene is TRBJ1-1, the V gene TRBV7-9; 7 bases match TRBD1. The junction had 3 bases not matched to a gene; V was cut back by 4 bases and J by 7 bases. Germline V gives CDR1 SEHNR, CDR2 FQNEAQ (reference sequence). The CDR3 has 12 residues. CDR3: CASSSRDSEAFF. In nucleotides, the CDR3 is TGTGCCAGCAGCTCCCGGGACAGTGAAGCTTTCTTT.

V gene TRBV6-1 combines with J gene TRBJ2-1, with a possible D match to TRBD1 (5 bases). Trimming took 7 bases from V and 10 from J, leaving 17 bases between them. This CDR3 contains 13 residues. Germline V lookup: CDR1 MNHNS, CDR2 SASEGT. The DNA of the CDR3 is TGTGCCAGCACCCCCAGGGCGTATCGCGAGCAGTTCTTC. It translates to CASTPRAYREQFF.

The chain recombines TRBV6-5 with TRBJ1-2; the match to TRBD1 covers 7 bases. Per the germline V gene, CDR1 is MNHEY and CDR2 is SVGAGI. CDR3 length equals 15 residues. Trimming took 6 bases from V and 7 from J; bases not matched to a gene: 14. For the CDR3, the DNA is TGTGCCAGCAGACCCATAGACAGGGCGCGGGGTGGCTACACCTTC. Its translation: CASRPIDRARGGYTF.

This clone was seen a handful of times. V is TRBV7-2 and J is TRBJ2-3; no clear D. V was pared by 0 bases and J by 3 bases, with 10 bases between. CDR3 length equals 15 residues. The germline CDR1 and CDR2 sequences are SGHTA and FQGNSA. CDR3 nucleotide sequence: TGTGCCAGCAGCTTAGCGCATCGGCCAACAGATACGCAGTATTTT. Translating gives CASSLAHRPTDTQYF. The complete variable domain, with remaining parts taken from reference TRBV7-2 and TRBJ2-3, reads GAGVSQSPSNKVTEKGKDVELRCDPISGHTALYWYRQSLGQGLEFLIYFQGNSAPDKSGLPSDRFSAERTGGSVSTLTIQRTQQEDSAVYLCASSLAHRPTDTQYFGPGTRLTVL.

The V and J genes are TRBV4-2 and TRBJ1-4, with TRBD1 as a possible D gene (5 bases). The V and J ends lost 2 bases and 8 bases respectively, with 27 bases between them. Germline CDR1 is LGHNA and CDR2 is YNFKEQ. The length of the CDR3 is 19 residues. The CDR3 loop is CASSQWGLGGSISREKLFF. The CDR3 nucleotides are TGTGCCAGCAGCCAATGGGGTTTGGGGGGATCTATCTCGAGGGAAAAACTGTTTTTT.

The chain recombines TRBV11-2 with TRBJ2-3; TRBD2 is a possible D gene (5 bases). The CDR3 consists of 15 residues. Germline V CDR1 and CDR2: SGHAT, FQNNGV. V gave up 5 bases and J gave up 4 bases, with 16 bases separating them. This CDR3 is CASSADSSGADTQYF. As DNA, the CDR3 is TGTGCCAGCAGCGCGGACTCCTCTGGGGCAGATACGCAGTATTTT.

This clone occurred once. The chain links TRBV6-5 to TRBJ1-1; no firm D call. The germline V and J ends were trimmed by 6 bases and 3 bases, with 11 bases remaining between them. Germline-derived CDR1 and CDR2 are MNHEY and SVGAGI. There are 13 residues in the CDR3. For the CDR3, the DNA is TGTGCCAGCAGACCTGTGCGGGACACTGAAGCTTTCTTT. Translating it yields CASRPVRDTEAFF.

The chain joins TRBV5-3 to TRBJ2-1; 11 nucleotides align to TRBD2. TRBV5-3 is noted as an ORF with a role that remains uncertain. Unmatched junction bases numbered 13, after V lost 1 base and J lost 1 base. This CDR3 spans 20 amino acids. The CDR3 sequence: CARSLCGASGRNSSYNEQFF. In nucleotides, the CDR3 is TGTGCCAGAAGCTTGTGCGGGGCTAGCGGGAGGAATAGTTCCTACAATGAGCAGTTCTTC.

V and J are TRBV9 and TRBJ2-7, with 8 bases matching TRBD2. V lost 0 bases and J lost 4; bases outside the gene matches: 9. Germline lookup yields CDR1 SGDLS and CDR2 YYNGEE. The CDR3 contains 16 residues. CDR3 protein: CASSVVIAGQLYEQYF. As DNA, the CDR3 is TGTGCCAGCAGCGTAGTGATAGCGGGACAATTATACGAGCAGTACTTC.

The rearrangement uses TRBV27 and TRBJ2-2, with D possibly TRBD1 on 6 matching bases. This CDR3 has 16 residues. Germline CDR1 reads MNHEY; CDR2 reads SMNVEV (reference sequence). V lost 0 bases to trimming and J lost 1 base, with 9 bases between them. The CDR3 bases are TGTGCCAGCAGTTTATCTGGACAGTTGAACACCGGGGAGCTGTTTTTT. Amino acids: CASSLSGQLNTGELFF.

The rearrangement uses TRBV27 and TRBJ1-3; possible D gene TRBD1, 6 bases. Germline V CDR1 and CDR2: MNHEY, SMNVEV (reference sequence). The CDR3 covers 16 residues. Trimming removed 2 bases at V and 3 bases at J, with 14 bases between. The DNA of the CDR3 is TGTGCCAGCAGTTTAAGCTTTGCAGGGGTTGGAAACACCATATATTTT. Translated, it gives CASSLSFAGVGNTIYF.

This sequence joins TRBV5-1 and TRBJ2-7; 7 bases line up with TRBD2. CDR1 SGHRS and CDR2 YFSETQ come from the germline V gene. The CDR3 sequence is 14 residues long. Trimming removed 6 bases from V and 0 bases from J; junction bases left unmatched: 6. Here the CDR3 reads CASTGTGGSYEQYF. DNA of the CDR3: TGCGCCAGCACCGGAACGGGGGGCTCCTACGAGCAGTACTTC.

The V gene is TRBV4-1, the J gene TRBJ1-1, with 9 nucleotides matching TRBD1. The V segment lost 3 bases and the J segment 7 bases; nucleotides outside the gene matches: 6. The CDR3 has 14 residues. Germline CDR1 is MGHRA and CDR2 is YSYEKL. As DNA, the CDR3 is TGCGCCAGCAGCCACCTGACAGGGGGGAATGAAGCTTTCTTT. It specifies CASSHLTGGNEAFF.

V usage is TRBV7-2 and J usage is TRBJ1-4; TRBD1 agrees at 8 bases. V was clipped by 10 bases and J by 7 bases; unmatched bases: 8. CDR3 length: 13 residues. Germline-derived CDR1 and CDR2 are SGHTA and FQGNSA. CDR3 nucleotides: TGTGCCACCTCGAACGACAGGGGTGAAAAACTGTTTTTT. The encoded protein is CATSNDRGEKLFF.

The chain uses TRBV28 and TRBJ1-1; TRBD1 is a possible D gene (5 bases). V lost 10 bases to trimming and J lost 0 bases, with 9 bases between them. Germline CDR1 and CDR2: MDHEN and SYDVKM. This CDR3 comprises 12 residues. CDR3: CAIQGMNTEAFF. The CDR3 nucleotides read TGTGCCATCCAGGGCATGAACACTGAAGCTTTCTTT.

The rearrangement joins TRBV14 to TRBJ1-6; no clear D gene. Deletions cut 3 bases from V and 10 bases from J, with 13 bases between. From germline, CDR1 is SGHDN and CDR2 FVKESK. This CDR3 has 14 amino acids. The CDR3 sequence: CASSHLPLSSPLHF. In nucleotides, the CDR3 is TGTGCCAGCAGCCATTTGCCCCTGAGCTCACCCCTCCACTTT.